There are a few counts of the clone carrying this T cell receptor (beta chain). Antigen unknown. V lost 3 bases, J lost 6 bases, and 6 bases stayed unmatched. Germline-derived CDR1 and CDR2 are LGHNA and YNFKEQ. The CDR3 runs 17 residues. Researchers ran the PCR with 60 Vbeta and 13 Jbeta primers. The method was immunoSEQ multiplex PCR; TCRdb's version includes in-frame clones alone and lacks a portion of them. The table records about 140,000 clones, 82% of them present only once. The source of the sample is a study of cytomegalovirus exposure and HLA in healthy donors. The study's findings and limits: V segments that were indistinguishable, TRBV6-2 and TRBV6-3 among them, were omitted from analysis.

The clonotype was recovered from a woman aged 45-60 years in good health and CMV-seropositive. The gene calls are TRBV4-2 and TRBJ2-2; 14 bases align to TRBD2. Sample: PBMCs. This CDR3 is CASSQGLAGEASGELFF. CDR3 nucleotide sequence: TGTGCCAGCAGCCAGGGACTAGCGGGAGAGGCCTCCGGGGAGCTGTTTTTT.